Here is one T cell receptor beta chain with its context. V trimming: 2 bases; J trimming: 2 bases; junction bases outside the gene matches: 3. This CDR3 contains 15 residues. The V gene's germline CDR1 is MDHEN and CDR2 SYDVKM. The sample is drawn from a study of cytomegalovirus exposure and HLA in healthy donors. PCR was performed using 60 Vbeta and 13 Jbeta primers. TCRdb keeps only in-frame clones here, not all; method: immunoSEQ multiplex PCR. This sample lists 150,000 or so clones; its ten largest clones have 1.6%. Sequencing was carried out using PBMCs. The genes are TRBV28 and TRBJ2-3; 8 positions agree with TRBD1. This TCR was recovered from a woman between 45 and 65 years old in good health and CMV-seronegative. The CDR3: CASSLQGANTDTQYF. The DNA of the CDR3 is TGTGCCAGCAGTTTACAGGGGGCGAACACAGATACGCAGTATTTT.